These 8 T cell receptor beta chains originate from one sample sequenced in a study of shared clonotypes between healthy human individuals. The table came from immunoSEQ multiplex PCR; TCRdb's copy has only in-frame clones and leaves some out. The sample has over 2 million clones; about nine tenths are singletons. What was sequenced was naive CD4+ T cells from PBMCs. Subset described: CD45RA+ positively selected. These receptors originate from a young man in good health. Some clones in this sample may be carry-over from other donors' samples.

J is TRBJ1-1 and V is TRBV28, with a tentative D call TRBD1 (5 bases). V lost 6 bases and J lost 8, with 13 bases in between. CDR1 and CDR2 (germline): MDHEN, SYDVKM. The CDR3 sequence is 12 residues long. CDR3 sequence: CASRPNEGEAFF. The CDR3 nucleotides are TGTGCCAGCAGACCAAACGAGGGGGAAGCTTTCTTT.

Notes on this clone: The same CDR3 also results from other DNA sequences found in this sample. The chain employs TRBV27 and TRBJ2-1; 8 bases line up with TRBD2. V shed 2 bases and J 1 base; nucleotides not matched to a gene: 1. The germline CDR1 and CDR2 sequences are MNHEY and SMNVEV (reference sequence). The length of the CDR3 is 15 residues. The CDR3 DNA sequence: TGTGCCAGCAGTTTAACTAGCGGTTCCTACAATGAGCAGTTCTTC. This translates into CASSLTSGSYNEQFF.

This clone was detected once. Other DNA sequences in the same sample also yield this CDR3. V and J are TRBV29-1 and TRBJ2-5, with a weak D call TRBD1 (5 bases). V gave up 6 bases and J gave up 3 bases, with 11 bases separating them. The CDR3 runs to 12 residues. Germline-derived CDR1 and CDR2 are SQVTM and ANQGSEA. The CDR3 is CSVQGGEETQYF. The CDR3 region has the DNA TGCAGCGTCCAGGGTGGGGAAGAGACCCAGTACTTC.

In this sample, this clone turned up a few times. The chain links TRBV28 to TRBJ1-1; 8 bases are shared with TRBD1. Germline assignment: CDR1 MDHEN and CDR2 SYDVKM. J gave up 6 bases and V 6 bases, and 9 bases lay outside the gene matches. This CDR3 is 14 amino acids long. The CDR3 loop reads CASRTQGTGPEAFF. The DNA of the CDR3 is TGTGCCAGCAGGACACAGGGGACAGGACCTGAAGCTTTCTTT.

The rearrangement joins TRBV30 to TRBJ2-5, with 12 bases fitting TRBD2. The J call is doubtful: the DNA matches TRBJ2-7 better. This CDR3 is 14 amino acids long. The V gene's germline CDR1 is GTSNPN and CDR2 SVGIG (reference sequence). Here the CDR3 reads CAWRTSGRRYEQYF. The CDR3 DNA follows: TGTGCCTGGAGGACTAGCGGGAGACGCTACGAGCAGTACTTC.

A single count supports this clone. This chain joins TRBV11-2 and TRBJ2-7; D may be TRBD1 or TRBD2 (5 bases each). This CDR3 is built from 16 residues. The V gene lost 1 base and the J gene lost 4 bases, with 17 bases spanning the gap. CDR1 and CDR2 (germline): SGHAT, FQNNGV. CDR3 DNA sequence: TGTGCCAGCAGCTTAGTTTCGGGGACGCCTGTTTACGAGCAGTACTTC. Translating it yields CASSLVSGTPVYEQYF.

The chain uses TRBV27 and TRBJ2-7; weak D call: TRBD2 (5 bases). V shed 6 bases and J shed 6 bases, with 15 bases lying between them. The CDR3 extends over 13 amino acids. Per germline, CDR1 MNHEY and CDR2 SMNVEV (reference sequence). For the CDR3, the DNA is TGTGCCAGCAGCCGCGACCTACGGGGCGAGCAGTACTTC. Encoded protein: CASSRDLRGEQYF.

CDR3 coding DNA: TGCGCCAGCAGCTCTGGACCGTTCTCTGGAAACACCATATATTTT. Translation gives CASSSGPFSGNTIYF. This chain links TRBV5-1 with TRBJ1-3, with no clear D. Per the germline V gene, CDR1 is SGHRS and CDR2 is YFSETQ. CDR3 length equals 15 residues. Trimming left V 3 bases short and J 0 bases short, with 10 bases between.